A selection of T cell receptor beta chains follows, all from one sample in a study of T cell clonotyping in hematopoietic cell transplantation. The assay was immunoSEQ multiplex PCR, and TCRdb's table has in-frame clones only and misses some. The data contain tens of thousands of clones, 85% of them singletons. Material: peripheral blood mononuclear cells, obtained before stem cell transplant. The receptors shown here come from a man in his 60s with acute myeloid leukemia. Some clones in this sample may be carry-over from other donors' samples. Each CDR3 is given without its conserved first and last residue.

V gene	J gene	CDR3 protein
TRBV11-3	TRBJ1-6	ASSLYGLPLH
TRBV27	TRBJ1-1	ASKGAGNTEAF
TRBV19	TRBJ1-2	ASSIPGEPGRGYT
TRBV11-3	TRBJ1-2	ASSLDLTGNGYT
TRBV5-1	TRBJ2-3	ASSLEGRGTDTQY
TRBV11-1	TRBJ2-7	ASSLRGSYEQY
TRBV9	TRBJ1-4	ASSGGAATNEKLF
TRBV5-1	TRBJ2-7	ASRLVASGSEQY
TRBV19	TRBJ2-1	ASSIGRNNEQF
TRBV10-3	TRBJ2-1	AGGGGMRQGDEQF
TRBV30	TRBJ2-7	AGGPQNYEQY
TRBV18	TRBJ2-3	ASSDVGTDTQY
TRBV28	TRBJ2-7	ASSRLQGSSYEQY
TRBV29-1	TRBJ2-3	SAGQGKDTQY